This TCR beta chain stems from a study of neurological immune-mediated disorders. Trimming pared 1 base from V and 7 bases from J, leaving 13 bases between. Germline CDR1 LGHDT, CDR2 YNNKEL (reference sequence). This CDR3 region has 14 residues. The sample holds many counts of this clonotype. TCRdb recomputed calls from the 5' RACE reads with MiXCR, one row per CDR3 protein. The sample records about 49,000 distinct CDR3 sequences, approximately 9.1% being singletons. Time point meaning: longitudinal time-point 1 (baseline). What was sequenced was PBMCs. This sequence was found in a woman aged 40 to 50 in good health. This rearrangement joins TRBV3-1 to TRBJ1-1, with TRBD1 as a possible D gene (5 bases). The CDR3 here is CASSQATGRGEAFF. Written as DNA, the CDR3 is TGTGCCAGCAGCCAAGCCACGGGGCGGGGTGAAGCTTTCTTT.